The sequence of this TCR beta chain was determined in a study of regulatory T cells in long-lasting Graves disease. Building of the TCR beta libraries involved iRepertoire HTBI primers and Arm-PCR of CDR3 regions. One entry per CDR3 protein, called by TCRdb with MiXCR from the multiplex PCR reads. The sample yields hundreds of thousands of distinct CDR3 sequences, roughly 15% seen once. The CDR3 length is 15 residues. Germline V gene lookup returns CDR1 KGHDR and CDR2 SFDVKD. Deletions cut 3 bases from V and 11 bases from J, with 21 bases between. This clonotype was seen repeatedly, ten times or more. Time point defined: newly diagnosed GD, antithyroid drugs for less than 3 months. Construction of the TCR library relied on RNA isolated from PBMCs. The sample was also linked to a second study, of T cells in Graves' hyperthyroidism and ophthalmopathy. That paper adds: In the blood, most expanded thyroid clonotypes above 0.001 appeared as well. Researchers report that a 13 V-J model separated ophthalmopathy from stable hyperthyroidism. For ophthalmopathy, model prediction preceded onset by a median around six months.

V usage is TRBV24-1 and J usage is TRBJ1-1, with a possible D match to TRBD1 (6 bases). This receptor was obtained from a woman aged 40 to 65 with Graves disease. Sequencing used peripheral blood mononuclear cells (PBMCs), obtained at new diagnosis, from a patient treated with antithyroid drugs. CDR3 sequence: CATSDSGSDRSGAFF. The CDR3 DNA follows: TGTGCCACCAGTGATAGTGGCTCTGACAGGTCAGGGGCTTTCTTT.